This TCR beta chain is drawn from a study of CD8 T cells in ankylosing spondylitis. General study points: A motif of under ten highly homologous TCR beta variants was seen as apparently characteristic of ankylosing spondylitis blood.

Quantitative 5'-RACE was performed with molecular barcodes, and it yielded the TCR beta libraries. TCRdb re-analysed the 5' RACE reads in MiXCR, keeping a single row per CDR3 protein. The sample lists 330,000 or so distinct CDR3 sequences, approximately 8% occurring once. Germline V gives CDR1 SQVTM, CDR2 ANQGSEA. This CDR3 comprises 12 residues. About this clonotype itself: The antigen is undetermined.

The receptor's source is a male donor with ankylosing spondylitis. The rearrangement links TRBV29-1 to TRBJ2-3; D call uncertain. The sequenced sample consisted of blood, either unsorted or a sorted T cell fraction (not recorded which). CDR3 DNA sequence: TGCAGTTCACTCCCCCAAGTAGATACGCAGTATTTT. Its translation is CSSLPQVDTQYF.